This T cell receptor beta chain appears in the sequencing data of a study of blood T cell repertoires in COVID-19 (dated by TCRdb to 2018 to 2021). About the full investigation: Samples from collaborators originated in the United States, Italy and Spain and spanned both the acute and convalescent phases of COVID-19. The material from the prospective study consisted of cDNA or gDNA derived from T cells, B-cell-depleted T cells, or PBMCs. The repertoires were released in a freely available public database meant as a resource for research on the immune response to SARS-CoV-2. The sample metadata nearly always contained a de-identified subject ID, COVID-19 status, age in years and sex. The samples were drawn from two sources: the first 160 participants of the ongoing ImmuneRACE study, and 1,000 to 1,500 subjects contributed by 6 global collaborators. Deeply sampled blood TCRbeta repertoires from subjects exposed to, actively infected with, or recovered from COVID-19 were included in the dataset. Where available, HLA class I and class II types were taken from metadata supplied by the sample provider and were not determined by assay-based typing.

TCRbeta CDR3 regions were amplified from genomic DNA by means of the immunoSEQ Assay, a bias-controlled multiplex PCR. Concerning the study's data processing: Nucleated cell counts per sample were estimated from amplification of reference gene primers within the assay. To quantify the absolute abundance of each unique TCRbeta CDR3 rearrangement, sequence reads were collapsed and filtered. Productive Simpson clonality was computed per sample as the square root of Simpson's diversity index over productive rearrangements. The immuneACCESS repertoire file appears here via TCRdb, limited to in-frame rearrangements. These files lack a portion of the clones; in checked studies, under half of the deficit traces to unresolved V genes, and the cause of the others is not known. V and J calls and clone size are copied from that table; D and trimming were computed from the DNA. This sample lists 80,000 to 130,000 clones; around 86% were detected once. The top ten clonotypes cover approximately 2.5% of the sample.

In the prospective study, participants were about 18 to 89 years old, resided in fewer than 25 geographic areas of the United States, and were enrolled through a virtual design. Cohort assignment in the prospective study relied on participant-reported clinical history from a screening survey and a study questionnaire. Recovered participants in ImmuneRACE Cohort 3 were defined as having two consecutive negative NP/OP PCR tests, clearance from a healthcare professional, or resolution of symptoms. In the prospective study, mobile phlebotomists collected whole blood, serum and a nasopharyngeal or oropharyngeal swab from each participant. Additional blood draws and questionnaires over a roughly two-month period could optionally be provided by prospective study participants. Before DNA extraction, prospective study blood samples were shipped either frozen or at room temperature. Overall study outcomes, separate from this receptor: The quantity of clinical and demographic metadata differed by source and by participant and was supplied without curation.

In regard to this clone: The antigen it recognizes is unknown. No much larger clonotype is one base removed from it; base qualities were not supplied.

Inclusive of the bounding cysteine and phenylalanine, the CDR3 is 10 residues long. Only the CDR3 DNA stays, 30 bases, in frame from base 1. V drops 8 bases and J drops 2 bases, leaving 5 bases in between. Looking up the germline V gene yields CDR1 SQVTM and CDR2 ANQGSEA. This receptor chain uses TRBV29-1 and TRBJ2-3, with the D gene not confidently named. The receptor was derived from a woman in her 50s who had recovered from COVID-19. The sequenced sample consisted of PBMCs or T cells enriched from blood (not recorded which). Read as DNA, the sequence is TGCAGCACAAACACAGATACGCAGTATTTT. It translates as CSTNTDTQYF.